A selection of T cell receptor beta chains follows, all from one sample in a study of cytomegalovirus exposure and HLA in healthy donors. TCRdb keeps only in-frame clones here, not all; method: immunoSEQ multiplex PCR. Found here are more than 140,000 clones, roughly four fifths of them singletons; the top ten hold under 2%. The specimen sequenced was PBMCs. The receptors were sampled from a female donor in good health and CMV-seronegative. The CDR3 runs from the conserved cysteine through the conserved F or W. Fields, in order: D gene, clone size, V gene, J gene, CDR3 DNA, CDR3 protein. D genes are given only for firm matches. Rows give clone size only sometimes, using once, few, many, or a class for an expanded clone.

>NA|once|TRBV7-8|TRBJ2-1
TGTGCCAGCAGCTTTCGCAATGAGCAGTTCTTC
CASSFRNEQFF
>NA|NA|TRBV29-1|TRBJ2-5
TGCAGCGTTGCACAGGTCCCCCAAGAGACCCAGTACTTC
CSVAQVPQETQYF
>NA|NA|TRBV28|TRBJ1-6
TGTGCCAGCAGTGAACAGGGAAGAGGGCAAATTTCACCCCTCCACTTT
CASSEQGRGQISPLHF
>NA|NA|TRBV27|TRBJ1-1
TGTGCCAGCTACCGGTGGCAGGGGAGCGCTGAAGCTTTCTTT
CASYRWQGSAEAFF
>NA|NA|TRBV10-1|TRBJ1-1
TGCGCCAGCAGTGAGAGGAGGGGTTGGACTGAAGCTTTCTTT
CASSERRGWTEAFF
>NA|NA|TRBV4-1|TRBJ2-5
TGCGCCAGCAGCCAAGATGGGCCAGCGAGGGAGCAGTACTTC
CASSQDGPAREQYF
>NA|NA|TRBV7-9|TRBJ1-2
TGTGCCAGCACCGTACCCTCCGCGCCGAATGGCTACACCTTC
CASTVPSAPNGYTF
>NA|NA|TRBV18|TRBJ1-1
TGTGCCAGCTCACCATTTCTCCGTGAGGCTTTCTTT
CASSPFLREAFF
>NA|NA|TRBV11-3|TRBJ1-1
TGTGCCAGCAGCTTAGGTCATGAACAGGACGAGAACACTGAAGCTTTCTTT
CASSLGHEQDENTEAFF
>TRBD1|NA|TRBV5-1|TRBJ1-1
TGCGCCAGCAGCTTGGCCGGGACAGGGGGCACTGAAGCTTTCTTT
CASSLAGTGGTEAFF
>TRBD1|NA|TRBV7-7|TRBJ2-1
TGTGCTAGCAGCACGGGACAGGACAATGAGCAGTTCTTC
CASSTGQDNEQFF
>NA|once|TRBV28|TRBJ2-7
TGTGCCAGCAGTCGACTAGTCGACCCCTACGAGCAGTACTTC
CASSRLVDPYEQYF
>NA|NA|TRBV6-6|TRBJ2-7
TGTGCCAGCAGTAACACAGGGAGCTCCTACGAGCAGTACTTC
CASSNTGSSYEQYF
>TRBD1|NA|TRBV19|TRBJ1-1
TGTGCCAGTACCTACAGGGGACAGTTCACTGAAGCTTTCTTT
CASTYRGQFTEAFF
>TRBD1|NA|TRBV28|TRBJ2-2
TGTGCCAGCAGGAATACAGGGGCTCTCGGCGCCGGGGAGCTGTTTTTT
CASRNTGALGAGELFF
>NA|NA|TRBV27|TRBJ2-3
TGTGCCAGCAGTTTTGACCAGGGGCTTACAGATACGCAGTATTTT
CASSFDQGLTDTQYF
>TRBD2|few|TRBV4-2|TRBJ2-2
TGTGCCAGCAGCAAGGGGGGACTAGCGGAGGGCACCGGGGAGCTGTTTTTT
CASSKGGLAEGTGELFF
>NA|once|TRBV28|TRBJ2-7
TGTGCCAGCACCGAGGGCATGGGGGCGTGGTACGAGCAGTACTTC
CASTEGMGAWYEQYF
>TRBD1|NA|TRBV16|TRBJ1-5
TGTGCCAGCAGCCAGGATTTCTGGGACAGGGGAGGAGGGAAGCCCCAGCATTTT
CASSQDFWDRGGGKPQHF
>TRBD2|NA|TRBV5-1|TRBJ2-1
TGCGCCAGCAGCTCTAAGGGACTAGCTAACAATGAGCAGTTCTTC
CASSSKGLANNEQFF
>TRBD1|NA|TRBV23-1|TRBJ2-6
TGCGCCAGCAGTCAACCTGGGACAGGGGGGACTGGGGCCAACGTCCTGACTTTC
CASSQPGTGGTGANVLTF
>TRBD1|NA|TRBV28|TRBJ1-2
TGTGCCAGCAGTGCGTCAGGGGGCGGGGATGGCTACACCTTC
CASSASGGGDGYTF
>TRBD2|NA|TRBV9|TRBJ2-7
TGTGCCAGCAGCACCCGGGAGGGGCTCGCCGAGCAGTACTTC
CASSTREGLAEQYF
>NA|NA|TRBV10-3|TRBJ2-7
TGTGCCATCAGTGAGTCCGGGAACTCCTACGAGCAGTACTTC
CAISESGNSYEQYF
>NA|NA|TRBV27|TRBJ1-5
TGTGCCAGCAGTTCCCTCTTTAATCAGCCCCAGCATTTT
CASSSLFNQPQHF
>NA|NA|TRBV19|TRBJ1-1
TGTGCCAGTAGTATACGGACACGGATTGCTGAAGCTTTCTTT
CASSIRTRIAEAFF
>TRBD1|few|TRBV27|TRBJ2-2
TGTGCCAGCCGATTCCAGGGGCGAACAGGGGGCCGCGGCACCGGGGAGCTGTTTTTT
CASRFQGRTGGRGTGELFF
>NA|NA|TRBV5-1|TRBJ2-3
TGCGCCAGCGGTTATCATTTCGGAGATACGCAGTATTTT
CASGYHFGDTQYF
>TRBD1|NA|TRBV28|TRBJ1-5
TGTGCCAGCAGTTGGACAGGGCTGAGCAATCAGCCCCAGCATTTT
CASSWTGLSNQPQHF
>NA|NA|TRBV6-6|TRBJ2-1
TGTGCCAGCAGTTACTCGATTTCAGGCAATGAGCAGTTCTTC
CASSYSISGNEQFF
>NA|NA|TRBV7-8|TRBJ2-7
TGTGCCAGCAGCTTAGGGGACAATCTGAGGGAGCAGTACTTC
CASSLGDNLREQYF
>TRBD1|NA|TRBV5-1|TRBJ2-5
TGCGCCAGCAGCTCCAAACGACAGGGTACGGAAGAGACCCAGTACTTC
CASSSKRQGTEETQYF
>TRBD1|NA|TRBV12-5|TRBJ1-2
TGTGCTAGTGGGGAAACAGGGGGCGAGAATGGCTACACCTTC
CASGETGGENGYTF
>TRBD2|NA|TRBV2|TRBJ2-7
TGTGCCAGCAGTCCCCGGGAGGGTTCAGCGGGGAGCGAGCAGTACTTC
CASSPREGSAGSEQYF
>TRBD1|NA|TRBV7-2|TRBJ2-5
TGTGCCAGCAGCTCGCAGGGGGTGGGGGAGGAGACCCAGTACTTC
CASSSQGVGEETQYF
>NA|once|TRBV2|TRBJ2-2
TGTGCCAGCAGTGAATTACTAGACGGGACCGGGGAGCTGTTTTTT
CASSELLDGTGELFF
>TRBD1|NA|TRBV5-1|TRBJ2-2
TGCGCCAGCAGCTCGATAGGACAGGGGGCAATATCCGGGGAGCTGTTTTTT
CASSSIGQGAISGELFF
>NA|few|TRBV11-2|TRBJ1-2
TGTGCCAGCAGCCCAGGAAACGGCTACACCTTC
CASSPGNGYTF
>TRBD1|NA|TRBV9|TRBJ1-6
TGTGCCAGCAGCGTAGACAGGGGCCTTAATTCACCCCTCCACTTT
CASSVDRGLNSPLHF
>TRBD2|NA|TRBV27|TRBJ2-7
TGTGCCACCCGGGGGGGGTTCTACGAGCAGTACTTC
CATRGGFYEQYF